This T cell receptor beta chain came from a study of blood T cell repertoires in COVID-19. Study context: The study drew acute and convalescent COVID-19 samples from the United States, Italy and Spain. PBMCs, B-cell-depleted T cells, or T cells were the source of the cDNA or gDNA that made up the material.

As originally analysed: Nucleated cell number was recorded as an estimate derived from reference gene primer amplification. The table came from immunoSEQ multiplex PCR; TCRdb's copy has only in-frame clones and leaves some out. The V and J calls and clone size come from that table; D and trimming were worked out from the DNA. The profile shows about 310,000 clones, about 90% of them singletons. The ends were cut back, 7 bases at V and 2 bases at J, with 12 bases in the middle. The CDR3 has 15 residues. CDR1 is LNHDA and CDR2 is SQIVND in the germline V gene (reference sequence). This receptor was obtained from a woman between 50 and 59 years old who had recovered from COVID-19. The material sequenced was peripheral blood. V and J are TRBV19 and TRBJ2-6; D is possibly TRBD1 (6 bases). The CDR3 nucleotides are TGTGCCAGTACTGGGGGCGAAGCTGGGGCCAACGTCCTGACTTTC. It specifies CASTGGEAGANVLTF.